This T cell receptor beta chain appears in the sequencing data of a study of shared clonotypes between healthy human individuals. This clone was seen once. Its target is unknown. Study results and caveats: Unshared clonotypes carried lower generation probabilities than those common to all four donors.

Donors included only healthy HIV-negative adults lacking recent acute infections or vaccinations. Combination of CD45RO+ cells with CCR7-negative CD45RA+ TemRA cells was used for CD8 memory. Profiled with immunoSEQ multiplex PCR; TCRdb holds only in-frame clones, not every one. Of around 100,000 clones in the sample, less than 75% are singletons; the top ten hold around 26%. CDR1 is MNHEY and CDR2 is SVGAGI in the germline V gene. V was pared by 0 bases and J by 4 bases, with 12 bases between. There are 15 residues in the CDR3. Sample: memory CD8+ T cells sorted from blood. Regarding subset: CD45RO+ cells pooled with CCR7-negative TemRA cells. The genes are TRBV6-5 and TRBJ1-1, with D uncertain. This TCR was sampled from a woman aged 25 to 39 in good health. The DNA of the CDR3 is TGTGCCAGCAGTTACTCCTCTCCTTTGGGCACTGAAGCTTTCTTT. This translates into CASSYSSPLGTEAFF.